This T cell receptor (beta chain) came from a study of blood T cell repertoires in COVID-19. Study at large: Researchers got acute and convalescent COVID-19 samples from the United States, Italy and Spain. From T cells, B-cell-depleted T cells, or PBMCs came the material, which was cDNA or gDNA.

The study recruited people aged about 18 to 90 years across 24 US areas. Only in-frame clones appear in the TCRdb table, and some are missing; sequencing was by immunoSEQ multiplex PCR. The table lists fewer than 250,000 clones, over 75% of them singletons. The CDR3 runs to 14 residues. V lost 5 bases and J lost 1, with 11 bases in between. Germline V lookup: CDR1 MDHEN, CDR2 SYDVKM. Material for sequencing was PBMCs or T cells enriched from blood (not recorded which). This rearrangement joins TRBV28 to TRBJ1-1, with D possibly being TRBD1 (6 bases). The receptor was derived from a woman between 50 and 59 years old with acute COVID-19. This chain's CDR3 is CASSPEQGNTEAFF. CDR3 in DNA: TGTGCCAGCAGTCCCGAACAGGGGAACACTGAAGCTTTCTTT.